Included here is one T cell receptor (beta chain) sequence, with context. The data stem from a study of control samples from healthy donors and cancer patients. Germline CDR1 reads LGHDT; CDR2 reads YNNKEL (reference sequence). The CDR3 is 12 residues long. V was cut by 1 base and J by 8 bases, with 8 bases left in between. Produced via immunoSEQ multiplex PCR; TCRdb's table is partial and in-frame only. The sample lists about 190,000 clones; roughly 91% were seen once. What was sequenced was blood. This chain connects TRBV3-1 (or the pseudogene TRBV3-2) to TRBJ1-1, with unresolved D. This TCR came from a man younger than 35 in good health. The CDR3 here is CASSQGRREAFF. CDR3 in DNA: TGTGCCAGCAGCCAAGGGAGGAGGGAAGCTTTCTTT.